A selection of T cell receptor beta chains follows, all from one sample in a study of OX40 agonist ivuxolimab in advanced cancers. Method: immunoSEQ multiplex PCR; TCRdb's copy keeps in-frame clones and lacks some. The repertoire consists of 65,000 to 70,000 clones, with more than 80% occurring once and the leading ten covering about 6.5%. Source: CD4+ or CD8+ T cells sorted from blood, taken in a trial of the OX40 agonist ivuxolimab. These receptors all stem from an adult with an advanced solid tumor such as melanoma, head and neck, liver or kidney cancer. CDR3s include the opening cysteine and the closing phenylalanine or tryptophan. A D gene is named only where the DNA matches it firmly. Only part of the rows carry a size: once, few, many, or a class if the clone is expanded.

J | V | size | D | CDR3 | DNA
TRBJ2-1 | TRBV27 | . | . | CASSGRSSYNEQFF | TGTGCCAGCAGTGGAAGGAGCTCCTACAATGAGCAGTTCTTC
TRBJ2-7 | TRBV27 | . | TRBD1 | CASSLGSGGYEQYF | TGTGCCAGCAGTTTAGGGTCAGGGGGCTACGAGCAGTACTTC
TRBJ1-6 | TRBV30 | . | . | CAWNQGLLLHF | TGTGCCTGGAATCAAGGGTTGCTCCTCCACTTT
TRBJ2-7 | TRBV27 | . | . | CASSQITGYEQYF | TGTGCCAGCAGCCAAATCACAGGGTACGAGCAGTACTTC
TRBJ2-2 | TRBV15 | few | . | CATSPRTGPTGELFF | TGTGCCACCAGCCCAAGGACGGGCCCCACCGGGGAGCTGTTTTTT
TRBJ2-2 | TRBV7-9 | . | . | CASQGLTNTGELFF | TGTGCCAGTCAAGGACTGACTAACACCGGGGAGCTGTTTTTT
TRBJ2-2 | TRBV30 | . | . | CAFAPRNTGELFF | TGTGCCTTTGCCCCCCGGAACACCGGGGAGCTGTTTTTT
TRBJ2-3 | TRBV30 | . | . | CCIASGTDTQYF | TGTTGTATCGCTAGCGGCACAGATACGCAGTATTTT
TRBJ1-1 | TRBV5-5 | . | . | CASSLFLNTEAFF | TGTGCCAGCAGCCTTTTTTTGAACACTGAAGCTTTCTTT
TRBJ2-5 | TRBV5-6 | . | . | CASSLDGGETQYF | TGTGCCAGCAGCTTGGACGGTGGAGAGACCCAGTACTTC
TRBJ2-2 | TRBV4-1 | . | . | CASSQELTNGGELFF | TGCGCCAGCAGCCAAGAACTCACAAATGGCGGGGAGCTGTTTTTT
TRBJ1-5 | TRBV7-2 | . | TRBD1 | CASSLGQGNQPQHF | TGTGCCAGCAGCCTCGGACAGGGAAATCAGCCCCAGCATTTT
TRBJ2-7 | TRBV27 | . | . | CASSLGASYEQYF | TGTGCCAGCAGCTTGGGGGCCTCCTACGAGCAGTACTTC
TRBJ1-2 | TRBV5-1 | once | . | CASSPGGGPSYGYTF | TGCGCCAGCAGCCCTGGGGGAGGACCGAGCTATGGCTACACCTTC
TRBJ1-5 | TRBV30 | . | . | CAWSVWGNQPQHF | TGTGCCTGGAGTGTCTGGGGCAATCAGCCCCAGCATTTT
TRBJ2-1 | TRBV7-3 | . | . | CASSSQLTGWLNEQFF | TGTGCCAGCAGCTCCCAGCTCACGGGGTGGTTGAATGAGCAGTTCTTC
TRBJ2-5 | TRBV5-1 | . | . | CASSLERVRVEQETQYF | TGCGCCAGCAGCTTGGAGCGGGTCAGGGTCGAACAAGAGACCCAGTACTTC